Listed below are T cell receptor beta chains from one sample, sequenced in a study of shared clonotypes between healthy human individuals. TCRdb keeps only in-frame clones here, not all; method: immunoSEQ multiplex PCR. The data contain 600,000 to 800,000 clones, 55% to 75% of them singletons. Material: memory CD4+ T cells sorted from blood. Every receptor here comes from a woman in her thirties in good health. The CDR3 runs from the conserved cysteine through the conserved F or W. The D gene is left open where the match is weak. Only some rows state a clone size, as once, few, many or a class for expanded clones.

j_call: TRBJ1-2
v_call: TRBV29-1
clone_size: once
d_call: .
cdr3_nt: TGCAGCGACAAAAGGACAGTCGGTGGCTACACCTTC
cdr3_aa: CSDKRTVGGYTF

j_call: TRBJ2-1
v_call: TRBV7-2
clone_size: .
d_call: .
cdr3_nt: TGTGCCAGCAGCCGACAGTGGGAGCGGAACAATGAGCAGTTCTTC
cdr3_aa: CASSRQWERNNEQFF

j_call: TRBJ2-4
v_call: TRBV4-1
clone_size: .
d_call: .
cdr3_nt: TGCGCCAGCAGCCAAGAAGGTCTTGGGTTAGCCAAAAACATTCAGTACTTC
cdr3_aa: CASSQEGLGLAKNIQYF

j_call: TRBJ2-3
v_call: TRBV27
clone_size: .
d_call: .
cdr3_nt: TGTGCCAGCAGTTTAGTTCGGGACTCTGGATACACAGATACGCAGTATTTT
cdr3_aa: CASSLVRDSGYTDTQYF

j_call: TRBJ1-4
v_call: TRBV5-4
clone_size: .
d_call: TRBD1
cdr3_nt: TGTGCCAGCAGCCCCAACCCTCAGGGGGGGACTAATGAAAAACTGTTTTTT
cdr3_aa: CASSPNPQGGTNEKLFF

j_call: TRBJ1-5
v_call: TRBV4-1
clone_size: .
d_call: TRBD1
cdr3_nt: TGCGCCAGCAGCCCGCCGGGACAGGGTCTGGAGCCCCAGCATTTT
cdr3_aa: CASSPPGQGLEPQHF

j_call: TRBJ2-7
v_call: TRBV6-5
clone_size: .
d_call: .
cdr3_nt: TGTGCCAGCAGTTCCTCCCCCGGACTTAGCTGGGAGCAGTACTTC
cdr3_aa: CASSSSPGLSWEQYF

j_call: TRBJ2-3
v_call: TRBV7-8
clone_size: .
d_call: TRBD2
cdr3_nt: TGTGCCAGCAGCTTAAGGAGCGGGAGGGCCGGTCGGGCGCAGTATTTT
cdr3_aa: CASSLRSGRAGRAQYF

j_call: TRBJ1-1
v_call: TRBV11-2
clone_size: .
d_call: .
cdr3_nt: TGTGCCAGCAGCTTAGCTATGGGGCGACGGGAGGCTTTCTTT
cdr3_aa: CASSLAMGRREAFF

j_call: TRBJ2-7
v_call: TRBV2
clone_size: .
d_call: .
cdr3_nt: TGTGCCAGCTACATGGGGGGCTACTACGAGCAGTACTTC
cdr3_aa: CASYMGGYYEQYF

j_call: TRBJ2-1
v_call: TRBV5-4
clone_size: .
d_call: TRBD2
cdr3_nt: TGTGCCAGCAGCCCGGGAGGCGGGAGGGGCTCCTACAATGAGCAGTTCTTC
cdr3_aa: CASSPGGGRGSYNEQFF

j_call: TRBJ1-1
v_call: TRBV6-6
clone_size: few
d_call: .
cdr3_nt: TGTGCCAGCAGCCCAAACACTGAAGCTTTCTTT
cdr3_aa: CASSPNTEAFF

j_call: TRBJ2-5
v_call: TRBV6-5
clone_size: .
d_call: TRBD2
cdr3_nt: TGTGCCAGCAGTTACTCTGCGCTAGCGGAAGAGACCCAGTACTTC
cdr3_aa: CASSYSALAEETQYF

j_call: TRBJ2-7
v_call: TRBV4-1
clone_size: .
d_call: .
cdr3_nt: TGCGCCAGCAGCCAAGACCTCACTACCTACGAGCAGTACTTC
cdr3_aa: CASSQDLTTYEQYF

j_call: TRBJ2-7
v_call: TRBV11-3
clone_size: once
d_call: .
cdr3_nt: TGTGCCAGCAGCTTAGGGACCCCCTACGAGCAGTACTTC
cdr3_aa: CASSLGTPYEQYF

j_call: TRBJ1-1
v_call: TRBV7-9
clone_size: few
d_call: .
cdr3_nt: TGTGCCAGCAGCTTAGCTTCGGGGTGGAACACTGAAGCTTTCTTT
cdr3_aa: CASSLASGWNTEAFF

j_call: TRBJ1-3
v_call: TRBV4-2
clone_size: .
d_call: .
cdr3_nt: TGTGCCAGCAGCCAAGGGTGGGCAGCCTCTGGAAACACCATATATTTT
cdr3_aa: CASSQGWAASGNTIYF

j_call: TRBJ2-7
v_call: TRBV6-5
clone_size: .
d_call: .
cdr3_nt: TGTGCCAGCAGTTACTCGAAGGCCTTGTACGAGCAGTACTTC
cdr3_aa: CASSYSKALYEQYF

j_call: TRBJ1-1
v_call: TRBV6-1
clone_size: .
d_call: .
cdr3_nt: TGTGCCAGCAGTGAAGATAGGGGGTTTAACACTGAAGCTTTCTTT
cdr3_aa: CASSEDRGFNTEAFF

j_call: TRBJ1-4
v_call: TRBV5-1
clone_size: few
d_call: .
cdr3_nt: TGCGCCAGCAACCGAGGAGGAGCCCGGCCCTCCGAGGAAAAACTGTTTTTT
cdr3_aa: CASNRGGARPSEEKLFF

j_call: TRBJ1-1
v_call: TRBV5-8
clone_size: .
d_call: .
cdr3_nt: TGTGCCAGCAGCTTTAGGAACACTGAAGCTTTCTTT
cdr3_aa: CASSFRNTEAFF

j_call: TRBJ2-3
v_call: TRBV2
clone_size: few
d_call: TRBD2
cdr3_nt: TGTGCCAGCAGTCTACACGTAGCGGGAGGCGGCACAGATACGCAGTATTTT
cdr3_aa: CASSLHVAGGGTDTQYF

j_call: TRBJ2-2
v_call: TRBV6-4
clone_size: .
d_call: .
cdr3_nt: TGTGCCAGCACCGCTTCGAACACCGGGGAGCTGTTTTTT
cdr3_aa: CASTASNTGELFF

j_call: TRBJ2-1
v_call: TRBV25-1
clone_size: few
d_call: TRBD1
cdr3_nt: TGTGCCAGCAGTGAACCACAGGGGAATGAGCAGTTCTTC
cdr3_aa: CASSEPQGNEQFF

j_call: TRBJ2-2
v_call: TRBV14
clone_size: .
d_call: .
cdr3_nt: TGTGCCAGCAGCCCAGGGCGGCAGGGTTTAACCGGGGAGCTGTTTTTT
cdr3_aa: CASSPGRQGLTGELFF

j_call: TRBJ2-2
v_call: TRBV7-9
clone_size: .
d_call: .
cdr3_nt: TGTGCCAGCAGCACCGTAGGCACCGGGGAGCTGTTTTTT
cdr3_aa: CASSTVGTGELFF

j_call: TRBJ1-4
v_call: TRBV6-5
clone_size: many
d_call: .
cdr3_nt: TGTGCCAGCAGTTACTGGACTGGGGAAAAACTGTTTTTT
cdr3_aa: CASSYWTGEKLFF

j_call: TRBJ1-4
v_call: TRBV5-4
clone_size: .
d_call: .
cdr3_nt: TGTGCCAGCAGCCGGGCCGGGGCGAGGCGGGAAAAACTGTTTTTT
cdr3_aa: CASSRAGARREKLFF

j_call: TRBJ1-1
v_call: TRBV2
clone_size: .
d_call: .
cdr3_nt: TGTGCCAGCAGGGGGGGGCCCACTGAAGCTTTCTTT
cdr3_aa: CASRGGPTEAFF

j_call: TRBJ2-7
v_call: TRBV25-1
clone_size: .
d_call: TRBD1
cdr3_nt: TGTGCCAGCAGTGATGATAGTGACAGGGGTACCTACGAGCAGTACTTC
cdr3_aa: CASSDDSDRGTYEQYF

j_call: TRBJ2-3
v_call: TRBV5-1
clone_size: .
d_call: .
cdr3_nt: TGCGCCAGCAGCTCTACCCCGAGCACAGATACGCAGTATTTT
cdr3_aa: CASSSTPSTDTQYF

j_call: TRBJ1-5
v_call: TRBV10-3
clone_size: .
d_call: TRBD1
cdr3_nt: TGTGCCATTGCGGGACAGCCCAATCAGCCCCAGCATTTT
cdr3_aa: CAIAGQPNQPQHF